The T cell receptor (beta chain) described here comes from a study of cytomegalovirus exposure and HLA in healthy donors. Study conclusions and caveats: Most subjects' HLA-A and HLA-B alleles were reportedly predicted from TCR beta sequences.

Vbeta (60) and Jbeta (13) primers were used in the PCR. The assay was immunoSEQ multiplex PCR, and TCRdb's table has in-frame clones only and misses some. The sample contains roughly 160,000 clones, 80% to 90% of which appear only once. Germline trimming cut 4 bases from V and 3 bases from J; bases unmatched to any gene: 5. The CDR3 runs to 15 residues. CDR1 is MNHNY and CDR2 is SVGAGI in the germline V gene (reference sequence). Points on this clone: Its antigen is not identified.

Sequenced sample: PBMCs. The rearrangement joins TRBV6-6 to TRBJ2-7, with 11 bases lining up with TRBD2. The clonotype originates from a man under 40 in good health and CMV-seropositive. In nucleotides, the CDR3 is TGTGCCAGCAGTTTTAGCGGGAGGGTAATCTACGAGCAGTACGTC. Encoded protein: CASSFSGRVIYEQYV.